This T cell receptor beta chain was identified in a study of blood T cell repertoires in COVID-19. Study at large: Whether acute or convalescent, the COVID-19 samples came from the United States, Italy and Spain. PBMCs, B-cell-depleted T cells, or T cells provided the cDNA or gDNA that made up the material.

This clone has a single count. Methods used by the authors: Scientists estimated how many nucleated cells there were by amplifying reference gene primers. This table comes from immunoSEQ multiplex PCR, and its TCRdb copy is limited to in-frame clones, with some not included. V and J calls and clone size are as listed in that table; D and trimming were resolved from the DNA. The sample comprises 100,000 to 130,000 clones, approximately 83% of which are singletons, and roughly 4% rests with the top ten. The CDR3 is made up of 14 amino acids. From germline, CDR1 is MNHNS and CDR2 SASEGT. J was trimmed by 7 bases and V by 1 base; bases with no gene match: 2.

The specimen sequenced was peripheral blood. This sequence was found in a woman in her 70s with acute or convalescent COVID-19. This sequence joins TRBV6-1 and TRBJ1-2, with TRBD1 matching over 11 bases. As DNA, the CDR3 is TGTGCCAGCAGTGAAGGGACAGGGGGCAGTGGCTACACCTTC. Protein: CASSEGTGGSGYTF.